Shown below are 27 T cell receptor beta chains from a single sample sequenced in a study of blood T cell repertoires in COVID-19. The data were produced by immunoSEQ multiplex PCR, yet TCRdb's version contains in-frame clones alone and is incomplete. The sample contains roughly 240,000 clones, roughly 85% of which appear only once. The sample comprised PBMCs or T cells enriched from blood (not recorded which). The receptors were sampled from a middle-aged woman who had been exposed to COVID-19.

This chain links TRBV29-1 with TRBJ2-7, with 8 bases identical to TRBD1. V shed 2 bases and J 5 bases; nucleotides not matched to a gene: 14. The germline V gene has CDR1 SQVTM and CDR2 ANQGSEA. The CDR3 loop spans 16 amino acids. As DNA, the CDR3 is TGCAGCGTTGAACCTCACTTCAGGGGGCGCTTTCACGAGCAGTACTTC. As protein: CSVEPHFRGRFHEQYF.

The chain uses TRBV2 and TRBJ2-1, with D perhaps matching TRBD2 (5 bases). The CDR3 runs 15 residues. Germline V CDR1 and CDR2: SNHLY, FYNNEI. Trimming removed 6 bases from V and 3 bases from J, with 15 bases in between. CDR3 nucleotide sequence: TGTGCCAGCAGGTCCACTAGACTCTTCTACAATGAGCAGTTCTTC. This codes for CASRSTRLFYNEQFF.

V gene TRBV7-8 combines with J gene TRBJ1-2; possible D gene TRBD1, 6 bases. The CDR3 contains 12 residues. V was pared by 5 bases and J by 5 bases, with 9 bases between. Looked up from germline, CDR1 is SGHVS and CDR2 is FQNEAQ. The CDR3 region has the DNA TGTGCCAGCAGCCCAGGGGCTTATGGCTACACCTTC. Translated, it gives CASSPGAYGYTF.

J is TRBJ2-3 and V is TRBV19, with TRBD2 matching 9 bases. J lost 3 bases, V lost 7 bases, and 5 bases had no gene match. The germline gives CDR1 LNHDA, CDR2 SQIVND (reference sequence). The CDR3 is 14 residues long. The CDR3 region has the DNA TGTGCCAGTACGGCGGGGGGGCTTACAGATACGCAGTATTTT. This gives the protein CASTAGGLTDTQYF.

The chain recombines TRBV24-1 with TRBJ2-3, with TRBD2 identical over 8 bases. J gave up 4 bases and V 7 bases, and 9 bases lay outside the gene matches. This CDR3 has 15 amino acids. Germline-derived CDR1 and CDR2 are KGHDR and SFDVKD. CDR3 DNA: TGTGCCACCAGGGGGACGGGGGGGGTTCCAGATACGCAGTATTTT. It specifies CATRGTGGVPDTQYF.

The gene calls are TRBV2 and TRBJ2-5, with a weak D call TRBD1 (6 bases). Germline values: CDR1 SNHLY, CDR2 FYNNEI. The CDR3 covers 14 residues. V was clipped by 5 bases and J by 1 base, with 11 bases between them. This chain's CDR3 is CASSLLDSQETQYF. The CDR3 nucleotides are TGTGCCAGCAGTCTACTGGACAGCCAAGAGACCCAGTACTTC.

The rearrangement joins TRBV4-1 to TRBJ2-7; D is ambiguous. Per the germline V gene, CDR1 is MGHRA and CDR2 is YSYEKL. The ends were cut back, 3 bases at V and 0 bases at J, with 3 bases in the middle. CDR3 length: 12 amino acids. Here the CDR3 reads CASSQSSYEQYF. In DNA form, the CDR3 reads TGCGCCAGCAGCCAGAGCTCCTACGAGCAGTACTTC.

This chain joins TRBV7-9 and TRBJ1-4, with TRBD1 identical over 8 bases. With 5 bases clipped from V and 2 bases from J, the junction kept 10 bases outside the gene matches. The length of the CDR3 is 17 residues. Per the germline V gene, CDR1 is SEHNR and CDR2 is FQNEAQ (reference sequence). CDR3 in DNA: TGTGCCAGCAGCCAGGGGGCAGGGGTTTTGACTAATGAAAAACTGTTTTTT. Translating gives CASSQGAGVLTNEKLFF.

This rearrangement joins TRBV18 to TRBJ2-3; 8 positions match TRBD1. Germline values: CDR1 KGHSH, CDR2 LQKENI. The V segment lost 5 bases and the J segment 2 bases; nucleotides outside the gene matches: 9. The CDR3 is 16 residues long. The CDR3 loop reads CASSRNGDRTTDTQYF. CDR3 DNA: TGTGCCAGCTCAAGGAACGGGGACAGGACCACAGATACGCAGTATTTT.

The chain has TRBV3-1 (or the pseudogene TRBV3-2) and TRBJ1-5; 8 bases agree with TRBD1. There are 16 residues in the CDR3. After removal of 2 bases from V and 4 bases from J, the junction contained 7 bases not matched to a gene. The germline CDR1 and CDR2 sequences are LGHDT and YNNKEL (reference sequence). CDR3 sequence reads: CASSQLSGQGNQPQHF. DNA of the CDR3: TGTGCCAGCAGCCAACTCTCCGGACAGGGTAATCAGCCCCAGCATTTT.

The chain combines TRBV29-1 with TRBJ1-1, with TRBD1 as a possible D gene (5 bases). With 4 bases removed from V and 4 bases from J, the gap between germline ends came to 10 bases. This CDR3 spans 12 amino acids. Per germline, CDR1 SQVTM and CDR2 ANQGSEA. The DNA for the CDR3 is TGCAGCGTTGCAGGGTGGGTCACTGAAGCTTTCTTT. Protein product: CSVAGWVTEAFF.

The chain joins TRBV9 to TRBJ1-2; 8 bases align to TRBD1. There are 20 residues in the CDR3. Germline V gives CDR1 SGDLS, CDR2 YYNGEE. With 3 bases clipped from V and 1 base from J, the junction kept 20 bases outside the gene matches. The CDR3 nucleotides are TGTGCCAGCAGCGAACCCGAATACCGGGACAGGAGAGTTGGTAACTATGGCTACACCTTC. Its protein product is CASSEPEYRDRRVGNYGYTF.

This rearrangement joins TRBV3-1 (or the pseudogene TRBV3-2) to TRBJ1-6; D is ambiguous. Germline CDR1 is LGHDT and CDR2 is YNNKEL (reference sequence). Trimming removed 1 base at V and 8 bases at J, with 6 bases between. The CDR3 covers 13 residues. CDR3 loop: CASSQGGDSPLHF. CDR3 DNA: TGTGCCAGCAGCCAAGGTGGAGATTCACCCCTCCACTTT.

This clone was observed a single time. The CDR3, as DNA: TGCAGCGTTGAAGGGCTAGCGGGGGCCCCGGTTCAGTACTTC. Residues: CSVEGLAGAPVQYF. This chain joins TRBV29-1 and TRBJ2-4, with 10 bases aligning to TRBD2. J was trimmed by 11 bases and V by 1 base; bases with no gene match: 8. CDR3 length equals 14 residues. Germline values: CDR1 SQVTM, CDR2 ANQGSEA.

This clone has only a few counts. CDR3 nucleotides: TGTGCCAGCAGCCCCCCCGGGGGGACAGGTTACGAGCAGTACTTC. Its protein product is CASSPPGGTGYEQYF. This chain joins TRBV6-5 and TRBJ2-7; maybe TRBD1 (8 bases). Germline assignment: CDR1 MNHEY and CDR2 SVGAGI. This CDR3 has 15 amino acids. With 6 bases removed from V and 4 bases from J, the gap between germline ends came to 19 bases.

V is TRBV5-1 and J is TRBJ1-2, with D possibly matching TRBD1 (6 bases). Germline CDR1 and CDR2: SGHRS and YFSETQ. The V gene lost 1 base and the J gene lost 8 bases, with 15 bases spanning the gap. The CDR3 is 14 residues long. CDR3 sequence: CASSLQGNGEGYTF. The CDR3 DNA follows: TGCGCCAGCAGCTTGCAGGGGAACGGCGAAGGCTACACCTTC. Looking up the rest from reference TRBV5-1 and TRBJ1-2 gives the full variable domain: KAGVTQTPRYLIKTRGQQVTLSCSPISGHRSVSWYQQTPGQGLQFLFEYFSETQRNKGNFPGRFSGRQFSNSRSEMNVSTLELGDSALYLCASSLQGNGEGYTFGSGTRLTVV.

The CDR3 spells CATSDLRDKNTGELFF. CDR3 nucleotide sequence: TGTGCCACCAGTGATCTCCGGGACAAGAACACCGGGGAGCTGTTTTTT. The chain joins TRBV24-1 to TRBJ2-2; D possibly corresponds to TRBD1 (6 bases). V dropped 3 bases and J dropped 1 base, with 11 bases sitting between them. CDR1 is KGHDR, CDR2 SFDVKD, per germline. The length of the CDR3 is 16 residues.

The gene calls are TRBV11-2 and TRBJ1-2; 9 bases are shared with TRBD1. Germline V CDR1 and CDR2: SGHAT, FQNNGV. The CDR3 covers 15 residues. The V gene end was trimmed by 5 bases and the J gene end by 4 bases; junction bases not matched to a gene: 8. As DNA, the CDR3 is TGTGCCAGCAGCCGACAAACAGGGGGCTCCTATGGCTACACCTTC. Its protein product is CASSRQTGGSYGYTF.

The gene calls are TRBV6-2 or TRBV6-3 and TRBJ2-3, with 9 positions matching TRBD2. The CDR3 runs to 16 residues. V trimming: 2 bases; J trimming: 4 bases; junction bases outside the gene matches: 7. The germline CDR1 and CDR2 sequences are MNHEY and SVGEGT. CDR3 nucleotide sequence: TGTGCCAGCAGTTACAGGGTGGCGGGGGGGCCAGATACGCAGTATTTT. Protein sequence: CASSYRVAGGPDTQYF.

This clone appeared once. The chain carries TRBV4-3 and TRBJ2-2; 9 bases are shared with TRBD1. The length of the CDR3 is 17 residues. V lost 0 bases and J lost 3; bases outside the gene matches: 5. From germline, CDR1 is LGHNA and CDR2 YSLEER. The CDR3 here is CASSQDFGTGYTGELFF. DNA of the CDR3: TGCGCCAGCAGCCAAGACTTTGGGACAGGGTACACCGGGGAGCTGTTTTTT.

The sample holds many counts of this clone. This chain connects TRBV7-2 to TRBJ2-1; D remains unclear. The CDR3 is 13 residues long. The germline CDR1 and CDR2 sequences are SGHTA and FQGNSA. Between the trimmed V and J ends, which lost 7 bases and 8 bases, there was a span of 15 bases. CDR3 loop: CASNHPVFDEQFF. The CDR3 DNA sequence: TGTGCCAGCAACCATCCGGTTTTCGATGAGCAGTTCTTC. The full variable domain, completed using reference TRBV7-2 and TRBJ2-1, is GAGVSQSPSNKVTEKGKDVELRCDPISGHTALYWYRQSLGQGLEFLIYFQGNSAPDKSGLPSDRFSAERTGGSVSTLTIQRTQQEDSAVYLCASNHPVFDEQFFGPGTRLTVL.

This clone was seen just once. The chain recombines TRBV7-6 with TRBJ1-1, with D possibly TRBD1 on 5 matching bases. V lost 5 bases to trimming and J lost 1 base, with 14 bases between them. The CDR3 extends over 15 amino acids. The germline V gene has CDR1 SGHVS and CDR2 FNYEAQ. This CDR3 is CASSRQATANTEAFF. DNA for the CDR3: TGTGCCAGCAGCCGCCAAGCGACAGCGAACACTGAAGCTTTCTTT. The entire variable domain, with the rest obtained from reference TRBV7-6 and TRBJ1-1, is as follows: GAGVSQSPRYKVTKRGQDVALRCDPISGHVSLYWYRQALGQGPEFLTYFNYEAQQDKSGLPNDRFSAERPEGSISTLTIQRTEQRDSAMYRCASSRQATANTEAFFGQGTRLTVV.

The J gene is TRBJ2-2, the V gene TRBV3-1 (or the pseudogene TRBV3-2); weak D call: TRBD1 (6 bases). V was clipped by 3 bases and J by 4 bases, with 15 bases between them. Germline lookup yields CDR1 LGHDT and CDR2 YNNKEL (reference sequence). CDR3 length: 16 amino acids. The CDR3 sequence: CASSHYPGDGTGELFF. In nucleotides, the CDR3 is TGTGCCAGCAGCCACTACCCAGGGGACGGCACCGGGGAGCTGTTTTTT.

V is TRBV28 and J is TRBJ1-5, with 9 bases identical to TRBD1. CDR3 length equals 16 residues. Looked up from germline, CDR1 is MDHEN and CDR2 is SYDVKM. J gave up 3 bases and V 6 bases, and 9 bases lay outside the gene matches. CDR3 region: CASSLRTGALNQPQHF. CDR3 in DNA: TGTGCCAGCAGCCTAAGGACAGGGGCACTCAATCAGCCCCAGCATTTT.

This clone occurred a few times. This rearrangement joins TRBV29-1 to TRBJ1-2, with 7 bases lining up with TRBD1. V was clipped by 1 base and J by 2 bases; unmatched bases: 10. Germline V CDR1 and CDR2: SQVTM, ANQGSEA. The CDR3 length is 16 residues. The CDR3 DNA reads TGCAGCGTTGAAGCAACAGGGGAGGTGAGGAACTATGGCTACACCTTC. Translation gives CSVEATGEVRNYGYTF.

Here the CDR3 reads CASSLTVGGAGLDTQYF. CDR3 coding DNA: TGTGCCAGCAGCTTAACTGTCGGGGGGGCAGGTTTAGATACGCAGTATTTT. The chain is built from TRBV7-3 and TRBJ2-3, with 8 bases matching TRBD2. Losses at the gene ends were 0 bases for V and 5 bases for J; bases not matched to a gene: 10. This CDR3 has 17 amino acids. Germline CDR1 reads SGHTA; CDR2 reads FQGTGA. The variable domain in full, completed from reference TRBV7-3 and TRBJ2-3, reads GAGVSQTPSNKVTEKGKYVELRCDPISGHTALYWYRQSLGQGPEFLIYFQGTGAADDSGLPNDRFFAVRPEGSVSTLKIQRTERGDSAVYLCASSLTVGGAGLDTQYFGPGTRLTVL.

The chain employs TRBV19 and TRBJ1-5; 7 bases align to TRBD1. Trimming cost V 6 bases and J 1 base; bases outside gene matches: 6. Germline CDR1 LNHDA, CDR2 SQIVND (reference sequence). This CDR3 has 15 residues. The CDR3 is CASSPGQLSNQPQHF. The CDR3 region has the DNA TGTGCCAGTAGCCCGGGACAGTTAAGCAATCAGCCCCAGCATTTT.